The 8 T cell receptor beta chains given below trace back to one sample, sequenced in a study of T cell repertoires in cytomegalovirus infection. TCRdb itself ran the reads through MiXCR, one entry per CDR3 protein. The data show 350,000 to 550,000 distinct CDR3 sequences, roughly 30% seen once. Input material: PBMCs. The receptors come from a human donor in good health (CMV status not recorded). Some clones in this sample may be carry-over from other donors' samples.

This chain links TRBV19 with TRBJ2-5; TRBD2 is a possible D gene (7 bases). Deletions cut 9 bases from V and 2 bases from J, with 22 bases between. Germline V gene lookup returns CDR1 LNHDA and CDR2 SQIVND (reference sequence). This CDR3 has 16 amino acids. CDR3 coding DNA: TGTGCCAGCGGCCGGGGGCGGGGGTTTCGGCAAGAGACCCAGTACTTC. This translates into CASGRGRGFRQETQYF.

This chain connects TRBV12-3 or TRBV12-4 to TRBJ1-6; 9 bases are shared with TRBD1. CDR3 length: 13 residues. V trimming: 6 bases; J trimming: 9 bases; junction bases outside the gene matches: 3. CDR3 residues: CASSSTGGSPLHF. CDR3 nucleotide sequence: TGTGCCAGCAGCTCGACAGGGGGTTCACCCCTCCACTTT.

This clonotype was counted between two and nine times. V is TRBV20-1 and J is TRBJ1-3, with 8 nucleotides matching TRBD1. CDR3 length: 18 amino acids. The germline V gene has CDR1 DFQATT and CDR2 SNEGSKA (reference sequence). Trimming cost V 6 bases and J 2 bases; bases outside gene matches: 18. Here the CDR3 reads CSAINLFADRVAGNTIYF. CDR3 nucleotide sequence: TGCAGTGCCATAAACCTATTTGCGGACAGGGTTGCTGGAAACACCATATATTTT.

Points on this clonotype: Possible read error: a much larger clone is one base away. The chain recombines TRBV7-4 with TRBJ2-2, with D possibly TRBD1 on 5 matching bases. The CDR3 extends over 14 amino acids. Trimming stripped 5 bases from V and 7 bases from J, with 14 bases between. The germline V gene encodes CDR1 SGHVT and CDR2 SQSDAQ. CDR3 sequence reads: CASSPGRVSGELFF. CDR3 nucleotide sequence: TGTGCCAGCAGCCCAGGCAGGGTGAGCGGGGAGCTGTTTTTT. The complete variable domain, with remaining parts taken from reference TRBV7-4 and TRBJ2-2, reads GAGVSQSPRYKVAKRGRDVALRCDSISGHVTLYWYRQTLGQGSEVLTYSQSDAQRDKSGRPSGRFSAERPERSVSTLKIQRTEQGDSAVYLCASSPGRVSGELFFGEGSRLTVL.

This clonotype was recorded many times. The chain links TRBV6-1 to TRBJ2-2; the D is unclear. The V end was cut by 11 bases, the J end by 2 bases, with 12 bases between. The CDR3 has 13 amino acids. Germline CDR1 reads MNHNS; CDR2 reads SASEGT. In DNA, the CDR3 is TGTGCCGTGGGGAAGGGAAACACCGGGGAGCTGTTTTTT. Amino acid sequence: CAVGKGNTGELFF.

Turning to this clonotype: One junction end does not reproduce the germline sequence, and a read error may be involved. The chain is built from TRBV6-5 and TRBJ1-3; no reliable D call. Germline CDR1 MNHEY, CDR2 SVGAGI. This CDR3 is built from 16 residues. The CDR3: CARSDGRRTSGNTLYF. The CDR3 nucleotides read TGTGCCCGCAGTGACGGACGCAGGACCTCTGGAAACACCCTATATTTT.

The chain combines TRBV6-2 or TRBV6-3 with TRBJ1-3, with a tentative D call TRBD1 (5 bases). V was cut by 2 bases and J by 2 bases, with 7 bases left in between. The CDR3 is made up of 14 amino acids. CDR1 MNHEY and CDR2 SVGEGT come from the germline V gene. The CDR3 protein is CASSYRTTGNTIYF. The CDR3 coding sequence is TGTGCCAGCAGTTACCGGACAACTGGAAACACCATATATTTT.

This clonotype was observed many times. The J gene is TRBJ2-1, the V gene TRBV7-2; 7 positions agree with TRBD2. CDR1 is SGHTA, CDR2 FQGNSA, per germline. The CDR3 is made up of 17 amino acids. Trimming took 1 base from V and 0 from J; bases not matched to a gene: 6. Written as DNA, the CDR3 is TGTGCCAGCAGCTTAGGTCCTAGCGGAAACTCCTACAATGAGCAGTTCTTC. Its translation: CASSLGPSGNSYNEQFF.